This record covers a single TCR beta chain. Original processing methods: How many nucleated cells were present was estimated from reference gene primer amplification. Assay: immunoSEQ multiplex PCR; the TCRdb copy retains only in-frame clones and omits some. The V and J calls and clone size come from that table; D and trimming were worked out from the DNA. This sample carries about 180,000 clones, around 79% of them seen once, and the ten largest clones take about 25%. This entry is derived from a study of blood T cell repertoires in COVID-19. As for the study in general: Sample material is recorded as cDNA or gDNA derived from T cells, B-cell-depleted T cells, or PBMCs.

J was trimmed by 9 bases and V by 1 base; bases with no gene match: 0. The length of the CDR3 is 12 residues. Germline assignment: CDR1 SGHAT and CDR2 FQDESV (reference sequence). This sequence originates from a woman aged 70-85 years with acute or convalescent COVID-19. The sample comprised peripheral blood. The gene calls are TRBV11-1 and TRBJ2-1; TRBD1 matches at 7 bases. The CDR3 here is CASSLDRGEQFF. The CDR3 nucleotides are TGTGCCAGCAGCTTAGACAGGGGTGAGCAGTTCTTC.